This TCR beta chain was recorded in a study of breast tumors, draining lymph nodes, adjacent tissues. Study-level results: Compared with basal-like, luminal-like tumors shared significantly more repertoire with nontumor tissue. Data fit most tumor T cells coming from lymph node, expanding in tumor.

Trimming took 7 bases from V and 2 from J; bases not matched to a gene: 9. The CDR3 loop spans 16 amino acids. In TCRdb, the multiplex PCR reads were re-called with MiXCR into one record per CDR3 protein. The sample yields approximately 210,000 distinct CDR3 sequences, around 35% seen once. Axillary draining lymph nodes of breast cancer patients supplied the node samples. Turning to this clonotype: The antigen is not known.

The genes are TRBV12-3 or TRBV12-4 and TRBJ2-3; 10 positions agree with TRBD2. This receptor was taken from a female donor with breast cancer. Some clones in this sample may be carry-over from other donors' samples. The specimen was axillary lymph node tissue. CDR3 region: CASNLRTSGNTDTQYF. For the CDR3, the DNA is TGTGCCAGCAACCTAAGGACTAGCGGAAACACAGATACGCAGTATTTT.